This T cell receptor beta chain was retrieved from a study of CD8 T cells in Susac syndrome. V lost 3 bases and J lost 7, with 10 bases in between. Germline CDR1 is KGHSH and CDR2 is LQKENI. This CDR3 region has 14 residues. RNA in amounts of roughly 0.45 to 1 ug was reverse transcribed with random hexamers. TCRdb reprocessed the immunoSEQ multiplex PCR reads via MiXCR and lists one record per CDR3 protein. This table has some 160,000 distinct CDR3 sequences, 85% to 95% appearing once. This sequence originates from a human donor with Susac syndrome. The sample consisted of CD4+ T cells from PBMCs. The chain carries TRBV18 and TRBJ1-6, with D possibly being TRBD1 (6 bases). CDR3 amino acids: CASSPSGDNSPLHF. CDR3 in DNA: TGTGCCAGCTCACCTTCAGGGGACAATTCACCCCTCCACTTT.